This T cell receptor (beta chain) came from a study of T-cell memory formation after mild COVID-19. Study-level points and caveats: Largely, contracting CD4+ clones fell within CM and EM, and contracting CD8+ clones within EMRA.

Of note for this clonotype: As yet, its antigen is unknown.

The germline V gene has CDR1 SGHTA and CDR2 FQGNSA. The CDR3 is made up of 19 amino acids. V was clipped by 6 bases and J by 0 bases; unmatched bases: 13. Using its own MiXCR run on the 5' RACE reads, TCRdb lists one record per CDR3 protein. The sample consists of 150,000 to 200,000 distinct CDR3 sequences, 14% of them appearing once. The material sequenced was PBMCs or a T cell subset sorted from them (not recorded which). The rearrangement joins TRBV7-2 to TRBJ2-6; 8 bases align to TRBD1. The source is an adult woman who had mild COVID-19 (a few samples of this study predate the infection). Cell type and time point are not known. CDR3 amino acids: CASRRITQGAISGANVLTF. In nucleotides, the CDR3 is TGTGCCAGCAGAAGGATAACTCAGGGGGCCATCTCTGGGGCCAACGTCCTGACTTTC.